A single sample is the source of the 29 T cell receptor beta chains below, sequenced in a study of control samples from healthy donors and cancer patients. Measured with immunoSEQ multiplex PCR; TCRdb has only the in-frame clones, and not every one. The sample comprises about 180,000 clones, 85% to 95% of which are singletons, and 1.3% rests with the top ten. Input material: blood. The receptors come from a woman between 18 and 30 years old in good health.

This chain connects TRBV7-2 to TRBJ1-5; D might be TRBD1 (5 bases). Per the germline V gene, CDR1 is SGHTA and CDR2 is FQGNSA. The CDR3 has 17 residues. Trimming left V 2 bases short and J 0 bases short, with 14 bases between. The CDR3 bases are TGTGCCAGCAGCTTAAGGGGAACGGAATATAGCAATCAGCCCCAGCATTTT. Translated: CASSLRGTEYSNQPQHF.

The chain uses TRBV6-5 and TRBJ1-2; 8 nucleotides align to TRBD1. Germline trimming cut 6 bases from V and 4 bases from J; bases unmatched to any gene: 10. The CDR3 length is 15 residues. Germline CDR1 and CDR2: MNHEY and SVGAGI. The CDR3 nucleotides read TGTGCCAGCAGAGTTGGACAGGGAATGGTCTATGGCTACACCTTC. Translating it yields CASRVGQGMVYGYTF.

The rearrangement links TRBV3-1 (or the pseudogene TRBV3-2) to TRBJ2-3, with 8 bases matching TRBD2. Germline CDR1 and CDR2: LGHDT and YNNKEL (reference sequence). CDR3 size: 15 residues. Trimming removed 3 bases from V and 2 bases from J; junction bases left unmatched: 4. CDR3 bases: TGTGCCAGCAGCCACACTAGCGGAGTCACAGATACGCAGTATTTT. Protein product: CASSHTSGVTDTQYF.

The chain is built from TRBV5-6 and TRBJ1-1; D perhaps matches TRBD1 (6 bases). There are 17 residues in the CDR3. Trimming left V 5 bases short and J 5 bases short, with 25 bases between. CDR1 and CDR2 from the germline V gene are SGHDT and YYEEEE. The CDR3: CASSYQIYGGLGTEAFF. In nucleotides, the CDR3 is TGTGCCAGCAGTTACCAAATTTACGGGGGGCTGGGAACTGAAGCTTTCTTT.

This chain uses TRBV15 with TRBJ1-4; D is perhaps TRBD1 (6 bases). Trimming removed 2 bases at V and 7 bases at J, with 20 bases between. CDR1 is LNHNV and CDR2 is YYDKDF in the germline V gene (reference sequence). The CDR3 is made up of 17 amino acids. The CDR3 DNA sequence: TGTGCCACCAGCAGAAGGACAGATACGCGGGGGTCTGAAAAACTGTTTTTT. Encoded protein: CATSRRTDTRGSEKLFF.

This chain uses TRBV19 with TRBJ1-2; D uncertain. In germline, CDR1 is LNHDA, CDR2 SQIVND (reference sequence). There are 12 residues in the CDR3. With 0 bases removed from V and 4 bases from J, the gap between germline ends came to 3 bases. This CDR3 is CASSIETYGYTF. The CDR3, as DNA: TGTGCCAGTAGTATAGAGACCTATGGCTACACCTTC. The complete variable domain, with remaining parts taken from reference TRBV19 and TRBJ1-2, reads DGGITQSPKYLFRKEGQNVTLSCEQNLNHDAMYWYRQDPGQGLRLIYYSQIVNDFQKGDIAEGYSVSREKKESFPLTVTSAQKNPTAFYLCASSIETYGYTFGSGTRLTVV.

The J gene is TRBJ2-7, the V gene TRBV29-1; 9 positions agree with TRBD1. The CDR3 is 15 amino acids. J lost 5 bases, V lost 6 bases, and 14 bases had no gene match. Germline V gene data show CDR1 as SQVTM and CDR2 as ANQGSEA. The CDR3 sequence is CSVPWPGQGLNEQYF. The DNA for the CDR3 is TGCAGCGTCCCCTGGCCGGGACAGGGCCTTAACGAGCAGTACTTC.

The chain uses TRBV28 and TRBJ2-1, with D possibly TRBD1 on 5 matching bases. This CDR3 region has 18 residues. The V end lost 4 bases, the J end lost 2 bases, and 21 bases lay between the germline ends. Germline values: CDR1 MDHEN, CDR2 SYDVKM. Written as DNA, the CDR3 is TGTGCCAGCAGTTCGGGTTTTCGTGGTCCAGGGACCTACAATGAGCAGTTCTTC. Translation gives CASSSGFRGPGTYNEQFF.

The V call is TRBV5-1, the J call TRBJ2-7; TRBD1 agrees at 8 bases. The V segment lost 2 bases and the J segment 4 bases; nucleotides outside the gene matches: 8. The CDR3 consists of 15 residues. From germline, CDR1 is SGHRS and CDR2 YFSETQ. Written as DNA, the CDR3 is TGCGCCAGCAGCTTTGGACAGGGAGTAGGGTACGAGCAGTACTTC. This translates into CASSFGQGVGYEQYF.

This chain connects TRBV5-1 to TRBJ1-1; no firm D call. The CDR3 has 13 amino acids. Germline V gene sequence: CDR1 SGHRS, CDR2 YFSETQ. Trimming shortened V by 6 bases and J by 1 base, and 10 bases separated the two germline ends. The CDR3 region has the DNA TGCGCCAGCACCGCTTGGCCGAACACTGAAGCTTTCTTT. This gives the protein CASTAWPNTEAFF.

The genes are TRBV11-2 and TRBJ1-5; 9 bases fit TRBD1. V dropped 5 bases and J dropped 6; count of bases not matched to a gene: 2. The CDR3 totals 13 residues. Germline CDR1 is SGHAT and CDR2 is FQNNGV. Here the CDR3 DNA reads TGTGCCAGCAGCCAGACAGGGGGTCAGCCCCAGCATTTT. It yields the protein CASSQTGGQPQHF. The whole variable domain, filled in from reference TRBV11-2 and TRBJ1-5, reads EAGVAQSPRYKIIEKRQSVAFWCNPISGHATLYWYQQILGQGPKLLIQFQNNGVVDDSQLPKDRFSAERLKGVDSTLKIQPAKLEDSAVYLCASSQTGGQPQHFGDGTRLSIL.

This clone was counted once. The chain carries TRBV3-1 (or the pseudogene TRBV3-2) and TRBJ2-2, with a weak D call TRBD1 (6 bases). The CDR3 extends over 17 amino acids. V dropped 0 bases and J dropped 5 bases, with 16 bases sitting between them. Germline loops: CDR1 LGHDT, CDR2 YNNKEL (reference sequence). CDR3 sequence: CASSQDRGRGGTGELFF. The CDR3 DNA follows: TGTGCCAGCAGCCAAGATCGGGGACGAGGGGGTACCGGGGAGCTGTTTTTT.

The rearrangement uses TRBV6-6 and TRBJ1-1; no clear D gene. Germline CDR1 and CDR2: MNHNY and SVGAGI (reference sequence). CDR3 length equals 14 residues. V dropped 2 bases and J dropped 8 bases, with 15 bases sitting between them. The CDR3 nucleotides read TGTGCCAGCAGTTACCGCGGGAACCGGTACGAAGCTTTCTTT. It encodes CASSYRGNRYEAFF.

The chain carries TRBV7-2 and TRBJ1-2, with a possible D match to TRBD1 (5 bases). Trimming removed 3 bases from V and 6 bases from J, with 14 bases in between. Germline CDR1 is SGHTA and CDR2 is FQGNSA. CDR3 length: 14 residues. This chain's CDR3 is CASSLTDSSHGYTF. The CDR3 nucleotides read TGTGCCAGCAGCTTGACCGACAGTTCCCATGGCTACACCTTC.

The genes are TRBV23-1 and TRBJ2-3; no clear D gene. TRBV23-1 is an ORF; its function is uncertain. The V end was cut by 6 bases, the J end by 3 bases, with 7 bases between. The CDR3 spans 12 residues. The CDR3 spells CASSQGTDTQYF. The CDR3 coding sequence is TGCGCCAGCAGCCAAGGGACAGATACGCAGTATTTT.

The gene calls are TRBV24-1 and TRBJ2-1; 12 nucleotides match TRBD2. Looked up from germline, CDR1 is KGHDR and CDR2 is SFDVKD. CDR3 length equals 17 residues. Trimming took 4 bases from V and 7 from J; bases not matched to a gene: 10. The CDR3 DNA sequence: TGTGCCACCAGTGACTCCGTGACTAGCGGGGGTTTAAATGAGCAGTTCTTC. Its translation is CATSDSVTSGGLNEQFF.

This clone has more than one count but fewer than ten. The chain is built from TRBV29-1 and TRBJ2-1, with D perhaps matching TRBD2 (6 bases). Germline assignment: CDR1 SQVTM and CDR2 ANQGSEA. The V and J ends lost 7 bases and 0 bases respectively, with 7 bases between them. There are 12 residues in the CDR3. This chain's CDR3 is CSAGSSYNEQFF. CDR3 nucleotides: TGCAGCGCCGGGAGCTCCTACAATGAGCAGTTCTTC.

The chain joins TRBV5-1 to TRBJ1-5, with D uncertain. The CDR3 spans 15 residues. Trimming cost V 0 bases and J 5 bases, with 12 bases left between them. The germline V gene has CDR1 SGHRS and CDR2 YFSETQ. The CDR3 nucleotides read TGCGCCAGCAGCTTGGGGGGAAGTGGACATCAGCCCCAGCATTTT. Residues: CASSLGGSGHQPQHF.

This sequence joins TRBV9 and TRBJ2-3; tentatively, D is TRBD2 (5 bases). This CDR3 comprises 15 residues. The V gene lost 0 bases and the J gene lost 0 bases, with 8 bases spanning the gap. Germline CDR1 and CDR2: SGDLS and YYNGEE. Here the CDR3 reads CASSVATGSTDTQYF. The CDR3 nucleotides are TGTGCCAGCAGCGTAGCTACGGGAAGCACAGATACGCAGTATTTT.

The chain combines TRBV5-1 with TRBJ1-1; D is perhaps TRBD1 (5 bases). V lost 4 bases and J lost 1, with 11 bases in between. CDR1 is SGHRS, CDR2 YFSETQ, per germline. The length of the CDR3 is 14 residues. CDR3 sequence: CASSRGVANTEAFF. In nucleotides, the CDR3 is TGCGCCAGCAGCCGGGGGGTCGCGAACACTGAAGCTTTCTTT.

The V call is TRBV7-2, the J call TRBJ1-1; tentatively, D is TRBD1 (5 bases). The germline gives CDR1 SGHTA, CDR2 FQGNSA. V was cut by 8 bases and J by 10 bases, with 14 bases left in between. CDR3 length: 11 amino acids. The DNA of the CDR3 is TGTGCCAGCGCATTGTGGGGGGGAGCTTTCTTT. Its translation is CASALWGGAFF.

The CDR3 loop is CASSFRGRFGQASYTF. In DNA, the CDR3 is TGTGCCAGCAGTTTCCGGGGAAGATTTGGACAGGCCAGCTACACCTTC. The chain links TRBV28 to TRBJ1-2, with TRBD1 identical over 7 bases. The V gene's germline CDR1 is MDHEN and CDR2 SYDVKM. V was pared by 3 bases and J by 9 bases, with 16 bases of the junction left unmatched. CDR3 length: 16 amino acids.

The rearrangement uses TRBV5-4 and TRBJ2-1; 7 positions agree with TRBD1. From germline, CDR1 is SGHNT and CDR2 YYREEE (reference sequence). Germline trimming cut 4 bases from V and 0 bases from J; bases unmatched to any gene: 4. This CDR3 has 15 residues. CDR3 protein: CASSQTGNSYNEQFF. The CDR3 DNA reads TGTGCCAGCAGCCAGACAGGGAACTCCTACAATGAGCAGTTCTTC.

The CDR3 sequence is CASSHGGDRSSYEQYF. In DNA, the CDR3 is TGTGCCAGCAGCCACGGGGGGGACAGATCCTCCTACGAGCAGTACTTC. The J gene is TRBJ2-7, the V gene TRBV14; maybe TRBD2 (8 bases). CDR1 and CDR2 (germline): SGHDN, FVKESK. This CDR3 has 16 residues. V dropped 3 bases and J dropped 0 bases, with 15 bases sitting between them.

In DNA form, the CDR3 reads TGTGCCAGCAGCGGGACAGGGGGTTCGGGCACTGAAGCTTTCTTT. Its translation is CASSGTGGSGTEAFF. The chain combines TRBV28 with TRBJ1-1; TRBD1 agrees at 11 bases. The germline V gene encodes CDR1 MDHEN and CDR2 SYDVKM. The CDR3 runs 15 residues. V was clipped by 6 bases and J by 4 bases; unmatched bases: 7.

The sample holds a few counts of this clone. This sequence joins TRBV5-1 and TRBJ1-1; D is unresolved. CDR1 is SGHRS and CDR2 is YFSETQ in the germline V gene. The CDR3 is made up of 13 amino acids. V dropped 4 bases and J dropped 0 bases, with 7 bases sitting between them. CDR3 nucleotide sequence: TGCGCCAGCAGCGCGACCGTGAACACTGAAGCTTTCTTT. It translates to CASSATVNTEAFF.

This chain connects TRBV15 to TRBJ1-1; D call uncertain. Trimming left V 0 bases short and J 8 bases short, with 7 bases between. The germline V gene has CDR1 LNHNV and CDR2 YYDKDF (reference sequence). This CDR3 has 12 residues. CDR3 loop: CATSRDNGEAFF. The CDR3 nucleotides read TGTGCCACCAGCAGAGATAATGGGGAAGCTTTCTTT.

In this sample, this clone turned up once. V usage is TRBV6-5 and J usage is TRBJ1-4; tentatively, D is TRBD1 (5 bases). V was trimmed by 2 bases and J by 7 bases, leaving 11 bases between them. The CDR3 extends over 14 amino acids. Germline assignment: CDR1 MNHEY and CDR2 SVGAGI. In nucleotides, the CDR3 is TGTGCCAGCAGTTACCAGGGTATCGCTGAAAAACTGTTTTTT. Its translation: CASSYQGIAEKLFF.

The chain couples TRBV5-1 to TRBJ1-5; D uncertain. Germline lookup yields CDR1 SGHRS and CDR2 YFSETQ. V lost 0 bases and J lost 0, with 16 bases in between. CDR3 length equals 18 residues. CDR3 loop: CASSLEPQPPYSNQPQHF. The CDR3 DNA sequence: TGCGCCAGCAGCTTGGAGCCTCAGCCCCCGTATAGCAATCAGCCCCAGCATTTT.